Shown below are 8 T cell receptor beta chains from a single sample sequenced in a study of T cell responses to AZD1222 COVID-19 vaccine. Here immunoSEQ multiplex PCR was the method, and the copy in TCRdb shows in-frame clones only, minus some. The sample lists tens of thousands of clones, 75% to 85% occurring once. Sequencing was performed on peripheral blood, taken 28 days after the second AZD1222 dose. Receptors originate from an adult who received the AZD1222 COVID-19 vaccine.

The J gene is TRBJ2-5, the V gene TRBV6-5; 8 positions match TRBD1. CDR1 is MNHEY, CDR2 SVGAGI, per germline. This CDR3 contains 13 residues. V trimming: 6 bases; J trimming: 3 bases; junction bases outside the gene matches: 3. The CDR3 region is CASSLDREETQYF. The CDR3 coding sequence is TGTGCCAGCAGCTTGGACAGGGAAGAGACCCAGTACTTC.

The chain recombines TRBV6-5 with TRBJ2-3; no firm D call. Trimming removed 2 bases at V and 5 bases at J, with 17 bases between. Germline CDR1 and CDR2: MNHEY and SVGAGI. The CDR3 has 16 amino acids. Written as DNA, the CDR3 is TGTGCCAGCAGTTACGGGTCGCAGCGACCTGTAGATACGCAGTATTTT. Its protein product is CASSYGSQRPVDTQYF.

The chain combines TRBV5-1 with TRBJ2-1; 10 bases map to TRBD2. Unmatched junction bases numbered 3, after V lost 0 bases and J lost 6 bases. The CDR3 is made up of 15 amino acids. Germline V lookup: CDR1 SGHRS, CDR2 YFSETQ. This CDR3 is CASSLVSSGGNEQFF. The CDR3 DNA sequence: TGCGCCAGCAGCTTGGTTTCTAGCGGGGGCAATGAGCAGTTCTTC.

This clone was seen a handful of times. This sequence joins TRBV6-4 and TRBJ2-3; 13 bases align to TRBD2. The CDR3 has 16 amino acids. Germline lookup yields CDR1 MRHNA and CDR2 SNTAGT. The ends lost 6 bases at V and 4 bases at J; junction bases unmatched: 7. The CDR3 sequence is CASSAGTSGAADTQYF. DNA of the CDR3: TGTGCCAGCAGCGCCGGGACTAGCGGGGCTGCAGATACGCAGTATTTT.

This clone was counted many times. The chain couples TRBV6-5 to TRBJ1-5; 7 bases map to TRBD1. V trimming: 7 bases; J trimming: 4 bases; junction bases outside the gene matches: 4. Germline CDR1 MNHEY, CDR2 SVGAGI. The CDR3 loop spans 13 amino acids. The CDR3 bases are TGTGCCAGCATCAGGGGGGCGAATCAGCCCCAGCATTTT. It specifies CASIRGANQPQHF.

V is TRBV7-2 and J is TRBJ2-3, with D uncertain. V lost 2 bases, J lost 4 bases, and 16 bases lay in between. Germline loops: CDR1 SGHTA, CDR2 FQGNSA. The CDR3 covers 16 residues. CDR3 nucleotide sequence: TGTGCCAGCAGCTTAAACTACATCTCCCTCGCAGATACGCAGTATTTT. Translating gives CASSLNYISLADTQYF.

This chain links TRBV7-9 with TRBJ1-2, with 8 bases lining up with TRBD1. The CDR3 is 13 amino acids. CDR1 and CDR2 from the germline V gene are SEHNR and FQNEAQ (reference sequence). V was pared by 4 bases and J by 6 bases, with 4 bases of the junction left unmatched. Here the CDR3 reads CASSSTGGHGYTF. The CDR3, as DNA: TGTGCCAGCAGCTCCACAGGGGGACATGGCTACACCTTC.

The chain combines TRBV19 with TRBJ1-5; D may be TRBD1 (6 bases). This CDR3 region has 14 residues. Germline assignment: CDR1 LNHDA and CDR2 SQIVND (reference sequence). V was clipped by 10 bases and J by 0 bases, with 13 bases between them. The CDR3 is CATRGGISNQPQHF. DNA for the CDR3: TGTGCCACAAGAGGGGGGATTAGCAATCAGCCCCAGCATTTT.